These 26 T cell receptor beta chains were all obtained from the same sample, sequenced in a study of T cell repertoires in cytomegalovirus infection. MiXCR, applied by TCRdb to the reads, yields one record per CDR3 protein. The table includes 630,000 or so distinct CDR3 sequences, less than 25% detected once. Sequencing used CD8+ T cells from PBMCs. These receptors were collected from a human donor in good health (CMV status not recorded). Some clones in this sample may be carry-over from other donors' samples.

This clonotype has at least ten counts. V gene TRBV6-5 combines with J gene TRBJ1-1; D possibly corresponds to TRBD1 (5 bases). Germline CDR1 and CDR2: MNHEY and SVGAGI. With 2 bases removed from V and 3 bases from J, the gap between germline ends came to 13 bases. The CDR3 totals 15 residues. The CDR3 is CASSYLGQGDTEAFF. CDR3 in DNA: TGTGCCAGCAGTTACCTGGGGCAGGGTGACACTGAAGCTTTCTTT.

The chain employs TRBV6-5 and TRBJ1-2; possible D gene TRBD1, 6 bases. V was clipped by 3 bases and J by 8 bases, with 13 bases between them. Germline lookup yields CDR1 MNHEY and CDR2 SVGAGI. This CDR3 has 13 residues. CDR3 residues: CASSYGGAGGYTF. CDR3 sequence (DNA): TGTGCCAGCAGTTATGGGGGGGCTGGGGGCTACACCTTC.

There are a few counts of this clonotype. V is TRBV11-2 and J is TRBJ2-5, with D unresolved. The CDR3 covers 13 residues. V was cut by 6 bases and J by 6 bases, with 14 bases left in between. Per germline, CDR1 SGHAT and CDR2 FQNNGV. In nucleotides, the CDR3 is TGTGCCAGCAGTCCTGGTACAGTAAAGACCCAGTACTTC. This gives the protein CASSPGTVKTQYF.

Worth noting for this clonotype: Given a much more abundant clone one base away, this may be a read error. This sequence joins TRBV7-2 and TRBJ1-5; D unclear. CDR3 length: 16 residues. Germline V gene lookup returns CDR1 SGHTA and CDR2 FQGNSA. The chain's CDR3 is CASGFGRAYSNQPQHF. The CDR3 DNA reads TGTGCCAGCGGCTTTGGGAGGGCATATAGCAATCAGCCCCAGCATTTT.

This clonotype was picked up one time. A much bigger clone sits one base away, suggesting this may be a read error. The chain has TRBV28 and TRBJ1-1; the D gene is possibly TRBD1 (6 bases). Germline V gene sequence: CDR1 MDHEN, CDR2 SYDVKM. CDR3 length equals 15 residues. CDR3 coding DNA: TGTGCCAGCGGTTTAACAGATATGGGGGGCCCTGAAGCTTTCTTT. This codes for CASGLTDMGGPEAFF.

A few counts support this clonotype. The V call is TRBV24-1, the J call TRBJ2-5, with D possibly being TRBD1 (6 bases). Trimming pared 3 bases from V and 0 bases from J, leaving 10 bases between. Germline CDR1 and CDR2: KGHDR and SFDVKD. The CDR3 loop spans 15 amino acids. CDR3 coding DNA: TGTGCCACCAGTGATCTTGCAGGGGACCAAGAGACCCAGTACTTC. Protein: CATSDLAGDQETQYF.

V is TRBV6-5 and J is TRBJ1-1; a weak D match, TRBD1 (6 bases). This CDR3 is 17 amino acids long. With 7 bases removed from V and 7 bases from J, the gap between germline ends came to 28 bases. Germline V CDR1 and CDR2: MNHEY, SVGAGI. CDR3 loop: CASIEFTGPVRRGEAFF. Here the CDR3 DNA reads TGTGCCAGCATAGAGTTTACAGGGCCCGTTCGTCGGGGTGAAGCTTTCTTT.

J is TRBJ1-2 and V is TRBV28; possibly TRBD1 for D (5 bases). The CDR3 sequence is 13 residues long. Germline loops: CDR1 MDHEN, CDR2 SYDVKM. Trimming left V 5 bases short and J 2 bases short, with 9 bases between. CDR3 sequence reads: CASSTGLNYGYTF. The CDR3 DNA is TGTGCCAGCAGTACGGGACTGAACTATGGCTACACCTTC.

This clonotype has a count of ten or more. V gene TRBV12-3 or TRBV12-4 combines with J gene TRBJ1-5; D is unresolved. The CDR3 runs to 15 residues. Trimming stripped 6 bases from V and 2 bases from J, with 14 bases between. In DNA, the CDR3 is TGTGCCAGCAGCCGACTCCTTGGGGGCAATCAGCCCCAGCATTTT. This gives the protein CASSRLLGGNQPQHF.

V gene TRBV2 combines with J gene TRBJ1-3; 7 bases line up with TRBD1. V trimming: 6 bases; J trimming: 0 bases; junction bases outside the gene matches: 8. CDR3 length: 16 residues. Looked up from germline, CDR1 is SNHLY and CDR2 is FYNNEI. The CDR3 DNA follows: TGTGCCAGCAGGCATTTGACAGGGACCTCTGGAAACACCATATATTTT. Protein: CASRHLTGTSGNTIYF.

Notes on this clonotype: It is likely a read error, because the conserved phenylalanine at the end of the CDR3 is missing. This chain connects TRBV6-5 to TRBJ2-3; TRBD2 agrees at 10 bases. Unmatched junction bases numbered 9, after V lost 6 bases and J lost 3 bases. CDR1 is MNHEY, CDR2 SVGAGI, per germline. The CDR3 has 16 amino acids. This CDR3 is CASSLNSGGPTDTQYL. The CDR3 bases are TGTGCCAGCAGCCTAAATAGCGGGGGGCCTACAGATACGCAGTATTTA.

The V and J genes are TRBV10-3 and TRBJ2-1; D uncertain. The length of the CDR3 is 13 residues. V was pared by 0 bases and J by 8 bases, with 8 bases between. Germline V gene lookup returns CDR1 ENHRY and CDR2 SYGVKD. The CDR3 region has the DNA TGTGCCATCAGTGAGTCAAATACGGATGAGCAGTTCTTC. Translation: CAISESNTDEQFF.

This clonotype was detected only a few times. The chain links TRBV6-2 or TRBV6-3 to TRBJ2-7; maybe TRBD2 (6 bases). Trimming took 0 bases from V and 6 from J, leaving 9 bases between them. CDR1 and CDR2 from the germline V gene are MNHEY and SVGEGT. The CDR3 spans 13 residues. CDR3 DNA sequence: TGTGCCAGCAGTTACTCCGGAGGGCTCGAGCAGTACGTC. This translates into CASSYSGGLEQYV.

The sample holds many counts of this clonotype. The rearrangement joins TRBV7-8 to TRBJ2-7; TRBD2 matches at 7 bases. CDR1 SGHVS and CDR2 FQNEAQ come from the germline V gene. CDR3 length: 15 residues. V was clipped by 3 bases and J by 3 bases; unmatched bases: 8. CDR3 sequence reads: CASSFTGTTYYEQYF. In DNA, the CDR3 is TGTGCCAGCAGCTTCACCGGGACTACCTACTACGAGCAGTACTTC.

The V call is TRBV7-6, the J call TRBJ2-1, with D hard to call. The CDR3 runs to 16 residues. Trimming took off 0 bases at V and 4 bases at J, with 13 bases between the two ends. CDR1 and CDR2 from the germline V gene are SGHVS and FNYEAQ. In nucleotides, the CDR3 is TGTGCCAGCAGCTTAGCCCTTAGCCCCCCTTACAATGAGCAGTTCTTC. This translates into CASSLALSPPYNEQFF.

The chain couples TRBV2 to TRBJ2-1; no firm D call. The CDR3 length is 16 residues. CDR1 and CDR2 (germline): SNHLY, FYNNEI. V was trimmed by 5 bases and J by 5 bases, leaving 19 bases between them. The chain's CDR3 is CASSIPTLSYDNEQFF. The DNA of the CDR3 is TGTGCCAGCAGTATTCCCACCCTGAGCTACGACAATGAGCAGTTCTTC.

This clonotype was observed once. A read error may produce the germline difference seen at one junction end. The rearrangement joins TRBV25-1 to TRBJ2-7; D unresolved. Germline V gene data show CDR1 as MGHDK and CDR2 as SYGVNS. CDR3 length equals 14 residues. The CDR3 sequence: CASSDSDYSYEQYF. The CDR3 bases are TGTGCCAGCAGTGATTCCGATTATAGCTACGAGCAGTACTTT.

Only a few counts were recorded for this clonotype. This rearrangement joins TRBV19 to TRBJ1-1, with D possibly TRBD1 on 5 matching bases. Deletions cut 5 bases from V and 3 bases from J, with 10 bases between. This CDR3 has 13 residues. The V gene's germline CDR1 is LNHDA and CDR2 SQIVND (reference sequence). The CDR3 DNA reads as TGTGCCAGTAGTGATGACAGACACACTGAAGCTTTCTTT. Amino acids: CASSDDRHTEAFF. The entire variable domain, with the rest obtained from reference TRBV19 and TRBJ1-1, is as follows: DGGITQSPKYLFRKEGQNVTLSCEQNLNHDAMYWYRQDPGQGLRLIYYSQIVNDFQKGDIAEGYSVSREKKESFPLTVTSAQKNPTAFYLCASSDDRHTEAFFGQGTRLTVV.

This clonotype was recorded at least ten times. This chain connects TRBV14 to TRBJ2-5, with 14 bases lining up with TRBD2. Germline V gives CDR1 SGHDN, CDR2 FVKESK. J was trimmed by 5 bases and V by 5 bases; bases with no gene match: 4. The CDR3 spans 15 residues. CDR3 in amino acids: CASSWTSGGLETQYF. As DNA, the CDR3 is TGTGCCAGCAGCTGGACTAGCGGGGGGCTGGAGACCCAGTACTTC. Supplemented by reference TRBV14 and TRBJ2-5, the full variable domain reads EAGVTQFPSHSVIEKGQTVTLRCDPISGHDNLYWYRRVMGKEIKFLLHFVKESKQDESGMPNNRFLAERTGGTYSTLKVQPAELEDSGVYFCASSWTSGGLETQYFGPGTRLLVL.

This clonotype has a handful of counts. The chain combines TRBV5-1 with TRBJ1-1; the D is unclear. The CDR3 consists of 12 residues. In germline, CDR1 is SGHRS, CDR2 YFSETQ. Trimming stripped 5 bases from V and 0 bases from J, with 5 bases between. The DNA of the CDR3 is TGCGCCAGCAGTGGGATGAACACTGAAGCTTTCTTT. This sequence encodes CASSGMNTEAFF. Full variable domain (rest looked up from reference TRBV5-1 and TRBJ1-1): KAGVTQTPRYLIKTRGQQVTLSCSPISGHRSVSWYQQTPGQGLQFLFEYFSETQRNKGNFPGRFSGRQFSNSRSEMNVSTLELGDSALYLCASSGMNTEAFFGQGTRLTVV.

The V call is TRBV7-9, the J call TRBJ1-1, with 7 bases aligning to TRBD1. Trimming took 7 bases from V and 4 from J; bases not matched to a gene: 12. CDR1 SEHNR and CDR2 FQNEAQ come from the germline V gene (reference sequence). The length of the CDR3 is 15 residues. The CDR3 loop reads CASTLGRGLGTEAFF. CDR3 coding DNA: TGTGCCAGCACCCTCGGGAGGGGGCTTGGCACTGAAGCTTTCTTT.

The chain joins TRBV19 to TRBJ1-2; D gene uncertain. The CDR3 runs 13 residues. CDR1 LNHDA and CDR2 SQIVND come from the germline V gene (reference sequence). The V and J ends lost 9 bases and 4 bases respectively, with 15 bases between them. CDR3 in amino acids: CASISTSSYGYTF. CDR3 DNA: TGTGCCAGCATCTCTACTTCGAGCTATGGCTACACCTTC.

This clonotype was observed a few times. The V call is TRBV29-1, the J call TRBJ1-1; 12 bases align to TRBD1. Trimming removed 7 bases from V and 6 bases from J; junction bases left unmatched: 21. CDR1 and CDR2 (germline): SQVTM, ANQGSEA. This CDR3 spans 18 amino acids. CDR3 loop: CSGSGTGGDQKGFSEAFF. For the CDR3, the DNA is TGCAGCGGGTCCGGGACAGGGGGCGATCAAAAGGGTTTCTCTGAAGCTTTCTTT.

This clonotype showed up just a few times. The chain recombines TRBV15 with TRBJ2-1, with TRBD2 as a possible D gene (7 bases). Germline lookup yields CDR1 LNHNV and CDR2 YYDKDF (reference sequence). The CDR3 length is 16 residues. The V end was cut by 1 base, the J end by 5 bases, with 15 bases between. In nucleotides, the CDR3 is TGTGCCACCAGCAGAGTGGTTGCGGGGGCTCACAATGAGCAGTTCTTC. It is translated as CATSRVVAGAHNEQFF. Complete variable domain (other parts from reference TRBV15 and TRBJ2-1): DAMVIQNPRYQVTQFGKPVTLSCSQTLNHNVMYWYQQKSSQAPKLLFHYYDKDFNNEADTPDNFQSRRPNTSFCFLDIRSPGLGDTAMYLCATSRVVAGAHNEQFFGPGTRLTVL.

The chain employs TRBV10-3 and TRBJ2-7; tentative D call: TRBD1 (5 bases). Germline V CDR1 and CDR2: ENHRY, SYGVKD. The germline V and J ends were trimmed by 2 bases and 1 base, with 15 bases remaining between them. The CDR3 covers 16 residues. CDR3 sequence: CAISEPVTDNSYEQYF. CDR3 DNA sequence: TGTGCCATCAGTGAGCCAGTTACGGACAATTCCTACGAGCAGTACTTC.

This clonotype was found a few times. CDR3 in amino acids: CASSQERGLEQFF. The CDR3 bases are TGCGCCAGCAGCCAAGAGAGGGGGCTCGAGCAGTTCTTC. The chain is built from TRBV4-1 and TRBJ2-1; 7 nucleotides agree with TRBD1. The germline CDR1 and CDR2 sequences are MGHRA and YSYEKL. After removal of 0 bases from V and 10 bases from J, the junction contained 3 bases not matched to a gene. The CDR3 runs 13 residues.